The 22 T cell receptor beta chains in this list originate from one sample, sequenced in a study of blood T cell repertoires in COVID-19. Clones were sequenced by immunoSEQ multiplex PCR, and TCRdb holds only the in-frame ones, with some missing. The table has around 130,000 clones, around 78% seen once; the top ten hold 10% to 13%. The sequencing input was peripheral blood. These receptor sequences come from a human donor in a cohort sampled during active COVID-19.

The rearrangement joins TRBV11-2 to TRBJ2-7; TRBD2 agrees at 8 bases. The CDR3 sequence is 16 residues long. Germline CDR1 is SGHAT and CDR2 is FQNNGV. Trimming cost V 1 base and J 6 bases; bases outside gene matches: 11. The CDR3 nucleotides are TGTGCCAGCAGCTTAGGTCAGCGGGGGTACCTTAGCGAGCAGTACTTC. Residues: CASSLGQRGYLSEQYF.

The genes are TRBV6-4 and TRBJ1-1, with D uncertain. The CDR3 covers 13 residues. CDR1 MRHNA and CDR2 SNTAGT come from the germline V gene. The V end was cut by 4 bases, the J end by 1 base, with 7 bases between. CDR3 region: CASSVETNTEAFF. The CDR3 DNA follows: TGTGCCAGCAGTGTGGAGACGAACACTGAAGCTTTCTTT.

The V and J genes are TRBV4-1 and TRBJ2-1, with a weak D call TRBD2 (6 bases). V was shortened by 2 bases and J by 7 bases, with 18 bases between the two germline ends. The CDR3 has 16 residues. Germline lookup yields CDR1 MGHRA and CDR2 YSYEKL. The CDR3 loop is CASSQFGTLSRNEQFF. The CDR3 DNA reads as TGCGCCAGCAGCCAATTCGGGACTTTGAGTAGGAATGAGCAGTTCTTC.

The rearrangement joins TRBV12-3 or TRBV12-4 to TRBJ1-2; maybe TRBD1 (6 bases). V lost 6 bases and J lost 6, with 14 bases in between. The CDR3 sequence is 13 residues long. The CDR3 coding sequence is TGTGCCAGCAGCACAGGGCTCCCCAATGGCTACACCTTC. This translates into CASSTGLPNGYTF.

The chain is built from TRBV13 and TRBJ2-7; 8 nucleotides agree with TRBD1. Trimming at V came to 4 bases and at J to 7 bases, leaving 9 bases not matched to a gene. Germline V gene data show CDR1 as PRHDT and CDR2 as FYEKMQ (reference sequence). There are 14 residues in the CDR3. CDR3 sequence: CASSSLGQGGEQYF. The DNA of the CDR3 is TGTGCCAGCAGCTCCCTAGGACAGGGCGGGGAGCAGTACTTC.

This clone was observed once. The V call is TRBV3-1 (or the pseudogene TRBV3-2), the J call TRBJ2-5, with 7 bases matching TRBD1. The ends lost 4 bases at V and 5 bases at J; junction bases unmatched: 7. Looked up from germline, CDR1 is LGHDT and CDR2 is YNNKEL (reference sequence). This CDR3 comprises 14 residues. This CDR3 reads CASSLLDREETQYF. The CDR3 coding sequence is TGTGCCAGCAGCCTTTTAGACAGGGAGGAGACCCAGTACTTC.

V gene TRBV4-1 combines with J gene TRBJ2-7, with TRBD1 matching 7 bases. Unmatched junction bases numbered 1, after V lost 2 bases and J lost 3 bases. The CDR3 is 13 residues long. Germline CDR1 MGHRA, CDR2 YSYEKL. The CDR3 coding sequence is TGCGCCAGCAGCCAACGGGACAGCTACGAGCAGTACTTC. Translating gives CASSQRDSYEQYF.

The chain combines TRBV19 with TRBJ2-6; 9 nucleotides line up with TRBD1. V lost 1 base, J lost 3 bases, and 10 bases stayed unmatched. The CDR3 runs to 19 residues. Germline V lookup: CDR1 LNHDA, CDR2 SQIVND (reference sequence). The CDR3 is CASSIAPGQGLFGANVLTF. CDR3 nucleotide sequence: TGTGCCAGTAGTATAGCCCCGGGACAGGGTTTATTTGGGGCCAACGTCCTGACTTTC.

The CDR3 DNA reads TGTGCCACCAGTGCATCCGGTAGCTCCTACAATGAGCAGTTCTTC. Protein sequence: CATSASGSSYNEQFF. The chain couples TRBV24-1 to TRBJ2-1; D not certain. There are 15 residues in the CDR3. Germline V CDR1 and CDR2: KGHDR, SFDVKD. Between the trimmed V and J ends, which lost 5 bases and 0 bases, there was a span of 10 bases.

This chain uses TRBV25-1 with TRBJ1-2; 10 bases match TRBD1. V lost 3 bases and J lost 7; bases outside the gene matches: 8. The CDR3 runs 15 residues. Germline V CDR1 and CDR2: MGHDK, SYGVNS. For the CDR3, the DNA is TGTGCCAGCAGTGACCGGGACAGGGGCATTCGTGGCTACACCTTC. Translated: CASSDRDRGIRGYTF.

J is TRBJ2-1 and V is TRBV5-1, with D possibly matching TRBD2 (5 bases). In germline, CDR1 is SGHRS, CDR2 YFSETQ. Trimming took 2 bases from V and 4 from J, leaving 16 bases between them. The CDR3 is made up of 16 amino acids. CDR3 protein: CASSFRKTGIYNEQFF. The CDR3, as DNA: TGCGCCAGCAGCTTCCGAAAGACGGGGATTTACAATGAGCAGTTCTTC.

The chain links TRBV19 to TRBJ2-1; TRBD1 is a possible D gene (6 bases). This CDR3 contains 16 residues. Trimming removed 5 bases at V and 3 bases at J, with 17 bases between. From germline, CDR1 is LNHDA and CDR2 SQIVND (reference sequence). CDR3 region: CASSVQGRSGYNEQFF. The CDR3 DNA sequence: TGTGCCAGTAGTGTACAGGGTAGGAGCGGCTACAATGAGCAGTTCTTC.

V usage is TRBV5-6 and J usage is TRBJ2-2, with 10 nucleotides matching TRBD1. The CDR3 length is 18 residues. The V segment lost 4 bases and the J segment 2 bases; nucleotides outside the gene matches: 11. Germline values: CDR1 SGHDT, CDR2 YYEEEE. This CDR3 reads CASSGGTGDGNNTGELFF. The CDR3 DNA reads TGTGCCAGCAGCGGGGGGACAGGGGATGGTAATAACACCGGGGAGCTGTTTTTT.

The chain combines TRBV7-9 with TRBJ1-1; 9 bases agree with TRBD1. The CDR3 sequence is 14 residues long. Germline V gene sequence: CDR1 SEHNR, CDR2 FQNEAQ (reference sequence). Trimming removed 4 bases from V and 4 bases from J; junction bases left unmatched: 4. The CDR3 sequence is CASSSSTGGTEAFF. In DNA, the CDR3 is TGTGCCAGCAGCTCGTCGACAGGGGGCACTGAAGCTTTCTTT.

This chain joins TRBV27 and TRBJ2-6; D unclear. CDR3 length equals 19 residues. The germline CDR1 and CDR2 sequences are MNHEY and SMNVEV (reference sequence). The V and J ends lost 5 bases and 0 bases respectively, with 20 bases between them. CDR3 amino acids: CASSGPTVRRSSGANVLTF. CDR3 DNA: TGTGCCAGCAGTGGGCCGACGGTCAGGCGATCCTCTGGGGCCAACGTCCTGACTTTC.

The V call is TRBV5-1, the J call TRBJ2-3; a weak D match, TRBD2 (6 bases). The germline CDR1 and CDR2 sequences are SGHRS and YFSETQ. The CDR3 loop spans 16 amino acids. V dropped 3 bases and J dropped 2 bases, with 16 bases sitting between them. The CDR3, as DNA: TGCGCCAGCAGCTCCCGACTAGGGGTAGACACAGATACGCAGTATTTT. Its protein product is CASSSRLGVDTDTQYF.

This chain connects TRBV11-2 to TRBJ1-3; no firm D call. This CDR3 region has 13 residues. Germline V gene data show CDR1 as SGHAT and CDR2 as FQNNGV. The V end lost 3 bases, the J end lost 7 bases, and 10 bases lay between the germline ends. DNA for the CDR3: TGTGCCAGCAGCTTTTGGGCCGAGAACACCATATATTTT. Translated, it gives CASSFWAENTIYF.

This chain joins TRBV9 and TRBJ2-5; TRBD2 aligns across 16 bases. The J segment lost 5 bases and the V segment lost 3 bases, leaving 4 bases of the junction unmatched. CDR1 is SGDLS, CDR2 YYNGEE, per germline. This CDR3 contains 16 residues. CDR3 region: CASSAGTSGGAETQYF. CDR3 bases: TGTGCCAGCAGCGCCGGGACTAGCGGGGGGGCGGAGACCCAGTACTTC.

This clone was seen a handful of times. The J gene is TRBJ2-7, the V gene TRBV7-2; 8 nucleotides line up with TRBD1. The trim removed 4 bases at V and 3 bases at J, leaving 2 bases unmatched. The CDR3 runs 13 residues. Germline-derived CDR1 and CDR2 are SGHTA and FQGNSA. Here the CDR3 DNA reads TGTGCCAGCAGCTCCGGGACAGGCTACGAGCAGTACTTC. Protein sequence: CASSSGTGYEQYF.

The chain joins TRBV14 to TRBJ1-5; TRBD1 agrees at 8 bases. This CDR3 is 17 amino acids long. V was clipped by 0 bases and J by 3 bases; unmatched bases: 7. The germline gives CDR1 SGHDN, CDR2 FVKESK. The CDR3 DNA reads TGTGCCAGCAGCCAAGACGCCGGGACAGGAGACAATCAGCCCCAGCATTTT. Its translation is CASSQDAGTGDNQPQHF.

V gene TRBV11-3 combines with J gene TRBJ2-7, with D possibly matching TRBD2 (7 bases). Germline loops: CDR1 SGHNT, CDR2 YENEEA. CDR3 length: 14 residues. Trimming removed 4 bases from V and 6 bases from J, with 16 bases in between. The CDR3 loop reads CASSSGTAGAEQYF. The CDR3 DNA reads as TGTGCCAGCAGCTCCGGGACGGCGGGGGCCGAGCAGTACTTC.

Points on this clone: A much bigger clone sits one base away, suggesting this may be a read error. This rearrangement joins TRBV5-6 to TRBJ2-7; no definite D call. Germline V gene sequence: CDR1 SGHDT, CDR2 YYEEEE. The CDR3 has 11 residues. Trimming shortened V by 3 bases and J by 2 bases, and 3 bases separated the two germline ends. In nucleotides, the CDR3 is TGTGCCAGCAGCTCCACCTACGAGCAGTACTTC. Translating it yields CASSSTYEQYF.